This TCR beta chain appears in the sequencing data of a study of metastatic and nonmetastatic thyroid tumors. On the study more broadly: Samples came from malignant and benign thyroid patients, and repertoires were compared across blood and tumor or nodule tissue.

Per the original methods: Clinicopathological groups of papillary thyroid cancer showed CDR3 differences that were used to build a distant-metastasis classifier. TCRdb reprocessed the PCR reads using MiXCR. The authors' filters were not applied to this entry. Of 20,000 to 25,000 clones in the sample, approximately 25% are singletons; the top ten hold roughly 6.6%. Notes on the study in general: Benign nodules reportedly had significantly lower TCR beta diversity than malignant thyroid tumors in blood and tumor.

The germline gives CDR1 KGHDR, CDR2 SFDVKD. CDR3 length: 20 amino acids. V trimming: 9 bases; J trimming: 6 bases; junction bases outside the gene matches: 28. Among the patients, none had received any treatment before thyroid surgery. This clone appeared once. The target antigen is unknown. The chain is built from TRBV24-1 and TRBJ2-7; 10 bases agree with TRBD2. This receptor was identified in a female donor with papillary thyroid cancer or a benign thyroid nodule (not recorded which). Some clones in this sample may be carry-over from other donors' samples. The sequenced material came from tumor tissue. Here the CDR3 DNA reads TGTGCCACCGCGGGGCGCGACACTCGCGGGGCCGGGACTAGCGCGGTCGAGCAGTACTTC. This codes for CATAGRDTRGAGTSAVEQYF.